The entry below describes one T cell receptor (beta chain). This sample is drawn from a study of blood T cell repertoires in COVID-19. For the study at large: Samples taken during acute and convalescent COVID-19 were collected in the United States, Italy and Spain. In each case, the material was cDNA or gDNA derived from T cells, B-cell-depleted T cells, or PBMCs.

As handled by the study authors: Amplification with reference gene primers provided the estimates of nucleated cell counts. Sequencing was performed with immunoSEQ multiplex PCR; in TCRdb, only in-frame clones are kept and a portion is missing. V, J and clone size reflect that table, while D and trimming were determined from the DNA. Of fewer than 250,000 clones in the sample, about 88% were seen once. The CDR3 sequence is 15 residues long. V lost 2 bases to trimming and J lost 4 bases; unmatched junction nucleotides: 3. Germline V gene sequence: CDR1 MNHNS, CDR2 SASEGT. Material for sequencing was peripheral blood. The sequence was obtained from a woman in her 40s with acute or convalescent COVID-19. V is TRBV6-1 and J is TRBJ1-2, with 11 bases aligning to TRBD1. The CDR3 sequence: CASSESGTGGYGYTF. In DNA form, the CDR3 reads TGTGCCAGCAGTGAATCTGGGACAGGGGGCTATGGCTACACCTTC.